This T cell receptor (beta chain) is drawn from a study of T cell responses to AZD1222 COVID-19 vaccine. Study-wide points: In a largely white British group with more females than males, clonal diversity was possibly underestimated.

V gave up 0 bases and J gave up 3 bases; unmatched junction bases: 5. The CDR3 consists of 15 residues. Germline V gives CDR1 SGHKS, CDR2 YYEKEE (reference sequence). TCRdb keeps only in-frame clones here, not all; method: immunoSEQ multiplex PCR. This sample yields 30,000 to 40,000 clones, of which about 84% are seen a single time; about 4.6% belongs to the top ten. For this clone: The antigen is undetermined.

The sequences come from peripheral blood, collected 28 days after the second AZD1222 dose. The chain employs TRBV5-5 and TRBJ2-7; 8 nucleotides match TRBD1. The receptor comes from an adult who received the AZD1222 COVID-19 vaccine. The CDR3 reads CASSLGPTGDYEQYF. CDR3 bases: TGTGCCAGCAGCTTGGGACCGACAGGGGACTACGAGCAGTACTTC.